The rows below give T cell receptor beta chains drawn from one sample of a study of control samples from healthy donors and cancer patients. The repertoire was sequenced with immunoSEQ multiplex PCR; TCRdb's copy has only in-frame clones and lacks some. Of about 92,000 clones listed, almost 85% were seen once; the top ten hold around 10%. The sequencing input was blood. Receptor source: a woman aged 55-75 years in good health. The CDR3 runs from the conserved cysteine through the conserved F or W. D genes are given only for firm matches. Clone size is not always given. Where it is, it says once, few, many or a class for expanded clones.

D gene | clone size | J gene | CDR3 length | V gene | CDR3 protein | CDR3 DNA
NA | NA | TRBJ2-7 | 15 | TRBV11-2 | CASSLGSEITYEQYF | TGTGCCAGCAGCTTAGGGTCGGAGATAACCTACGAGCAGTACTTC
TRBD2 | few | TRBJ2-7 | 15 | TRBV5-1 | CASSPGLAGVYEQYF | TGCGCCAGCAGCCCTGGACTAGCGGGAGTTTACGAGCAGTACTTC
NA | NA | TRBJ1-3 | 13 | TRBV5-6 | CASSEGTGNTIYF | TGTGCCAGCAGTGAGGGGACGGGAAACACCATATATTTT
TRBD1 | NA | TRBJ1-3 | 19 | TRBV5-1 | CASSYPAFPRTGDGNTIYF | TGCGCCAGCAGCTATCCGGCGTTCCCACGAACAGGGGACGGAAACACCATATATTTT
TRBD1 | NA | TRBJ2-3 | 16 | TRBV14 | CASSQARDRVADTQYF | TGTGCCAGCAGCCAAGCCAGGGACAGGGTCGCAGATACGCAGTATTTT
NA | NA | TRBJ1-5 | 13 | TRBV4-1 | CASSLTGNQPQHF | TGCGCCAGCAGCCTTACAGGGAATCAGCCCCAGCATTTT
NA | NA | TRBJ1-4 | 12 | TRBV15 | CATSRGVEKLFF | TGTGCCACCAGCAGAGGCGTGGAAAAACTGTTTTTT
NA | NA | TRBJ2-5 | 12 | TRBV12-3/TRBV12-4 | CASSVHQETQYF | TGTGCCAGCAGCGTGCACCAAGAGACCCAGTACTTC
NA | NA | TRBJ1-2 | 13 | TRBV6-5 | CASRTLGERGYTF | TGTGCCAGCAGGACCCTCGGAGAACGCGGCTACACCTTC
TRBD1 | few | TRBJ1-2 | 14 | TRBV16 | CASSAISGGRGYTF | TGTGCCAGCAGCGCGATATCAGGGGGCCGAGGCTACACCTTC
NA | NA | TRBJ1-5 | 15 | TRBV18 | CASSPESTGNQPQHF | TGTGCCAGCTCACCAGAGTCGACAGGCAATCAGCCCCAGCATTTT
TRBD2 | NA | TRBJ2-1 | 17 | TRBV27 | CASSFPRTSGYYNEQFF | TGTGCCAGCAGTTTTCCCCGGACTAGCGGGTACTACAATGAGCAGTTCTTC
NA | NA | TRBJ2-2 | 14 | TRBV6-5 | CASYRSGGTGELFF | TGTGCCAGCTACAGATCTGGGGGTACCGGGGAGCTGTTTTTT
NA | NA | TRBJ1-1 | 14 | TRBV5-1 | CASSLGDGNTEAFF | TGCGCCAGCAGCTTGGGTGACGGAAACACTGAAGCTTTCTTT
NA | NA | TRBJ2-3 | 13 | TRBV12-5 | CASGLGTVDTQYF | TGTGCTAGTGGTTTGGGGACAGTAGATACGCAGTATTTT
TRBD2 | NA | TRBJ2-7 | 16 | TRBV15 | CATSRETSGAAYEQYF | TGTGCCACCAGCAGGGAGACTAGCGGGGCGGCCTACGAGCAGTACTTC
TRBD1 | few | TRBJ1-4 | 14 | TRBV6-5 | CASRTTGGGEKLFF | TGTGCCAGCAGGACGACAGGGGGCGGTGAAAAACTGTTTTTT
NA | NA | TRBJ1-1 | 16 | TRBV14 | CASSLSPGHGNTEAFF | TGTGCCAGCAGCCTTTCTCCGGGACACGGGAACACTGAAGCTTTCTTT
TRBD2 | NA | TRBJ2-3 | 14 | TRBV6-5 | CASSLAGGTDTQYF | TGTGCCAGCAGTTTAGCGGGAGGCACAGATACGCAGTATTTT
NA | NA | TRBJ1-1 | 14 | TRBV5-4 | CASSLQALNTEAFF | TGTGCCAGCAGCTTGCAGGCCTTGAACACTGAAGCTTTCTTT
NA | once | TRBJ2-7 | 17 | TRBV7-8 | CASSPWGDLGLAGEQYF | TGTGCCAGCAGCCCCTGGGGGGACCTCGGTTTGGCGGGCGAGCAGTACTTC
NA | NA | TRBJ1-4 | 13 | TRBV21-1 | CASSWGPNEKLFF | TGTGCCAGCAGCTGGGGACCTAATGAAAAACTGTTTTTT
NA | NA | TRBJ2-5 | 15 | TRBV6-5 | CASSYRVGQQETQYF | TGTGCCAGCAGTTACCGAGTAGGGCAGCAAGAGACCCAGTACTTC
TRBD1 | NA | TRBJ1-4 | 16 | TRBV18 | CASSPLGTGTNEKLFF | TGTGCCAGCTCACCACTAGGGACAGGGACTAATGAAAAACTGTTTTTT
NA | NA | TRBJ1-3 | 12 | TRBV5-5 | CASSLQGNTIYF | TGTGCCAGCAGCTTGCAAGGAAACACCATATATTTT
TRBD2 | NA | TRBJ2-7 | 17 | TRBV7-9 | CASSETLGGGARWEQYF | TGTGCCAGCAGCGAAACCCTCGGCGGGGGAGCTCGGTGGGAGCAGTACTTC
NA | NA | TRBJ2-7 | 15 | TRBV10-1 | CASLIPETNHYEQYF | TGCGCCAGCCTCATACCTGAGACAAACCACTACGAGCAGTACTTC
NA | NA | TRBJ1-2 | 12 | TRBV24-1 | CATSGAAGGYTF | TGTGCCACCAGTGGTGCCGCAGGCGGCTACACCTTC
TRBD2 | NA | TRBJ2-1 | 14 | TRBV28 | CASRVLAGGNEQFF | TGTGCCAGCAGGGTACTAGCGGGAGGGAATGAGCAGTTCTTC
NA | NA | TRBJ1-1 | 14 | TRBV11-2 | CASSLGQAGTEAFF | TGTGCCAGCAGCTTAGGACAGGCGGGCACTGAAGCTTTCTTT
TRBD1 | NA | TRBJ1-2 | 12 | TRBV6-5 | CASSLQGLGYTF | TGTGCCAGCAGTTTACAGGGGTTGGGCTACACCTTC
TRBD1 | NA | TRBJ2-1 | 15 | TRBV24-1 | CATAAQGPSYNEQFF | TGTGCCACCGCTGCACAGGGGCCCTCCTACAATGAGCAGTTCTTC
NA | NA | TRBJ2-7 | 11 | TRBV10-2 | CASSDAGEQYF | TGCGCCAGCAGTGACGCGGGCGAGCAGTACTTC
TRBD1 | NA | TRBJ1-3 | 15 | TRBV28 | CASSIPGGSGNTIYF | TGTGCCAGCAGTATCCCAGGGGGCTCGGGAAACACCATATATTTT
NA | NA | TRBJ1-1 | 15 | TRBV13 | CASSLTLTGHTEAFF | TGTGCCAGCAGCCTAACGTTAACAGGGCACACTGAAGCTTTCTTT
TRBD2 | NA | TRBJ2-7 | 15 | TRBV19 | CASSLSGGSSYEQYF | TGTGCCAGTAGTTTGAGCGGGGGGAGCTCCTACGAGCAGTACTTC
NA | NA | TRBJ1-5 | 13 | TRBV3-1/TRBV3-2 | CASSQDSNQPQHF | TGTGCCAGCAGCCAAGACAGCAATCAGCCCCAGCATTTT
TRBD1 | NA | TRBJ2-1 | 15 | TRBV4-1 | CASSQAWTGGNEQFF | TGCGCCAGCAGCCAAGCGTGGACAGGGGGCAATGAGCAGTTCTTC
NA | NA | TRBJ1-5 | 15 | TRBV6-5 | CASRPGTWGDQPQHF | TGTGCCAGCAGACCCGGGACTTGGGGCGATCAGCCCCAGCATTTT
NA | few | TRBJ2-7 | 14 | TRBV6-5 | CASRRDLSSYEQYF | TGTGCCAGCAGACGGGACCTCAGCTCCTACGAGCAGTACTTC
NA | once | TRBJ1-1 | 14 | TRBV2 | CASSEAPGVLQAFF | TGTGCCAGCAGTGAAGCGCCCGGGGTTCTGCAAGCTTTCTTT
NA | NA | TRBJ1-6 | 16 | TRBV15 | CATSRDSGRGKSPLHF | TGTGCCACCAGCAGAGATTCGGGCAGGGGAAAATCACCCCTCCACTTT
NA | NA | TRBJ2-3 | 14 | TRBV6-5 | CAIWSGRRSDTQYF | TGTGCCATCTGGAGCGGGCGCCGTTCAGATACGCAGTATTTT
NA | NA | TRBJ1-1 | 14 | TRBV7-9 | CASTMGGVNTEAFF | TGTGCCAGCACGATGGGAGGGGTGAACACTGAAGCTTTCTTT
TRBD1 | NA | TRBJ1-5 | 16 | TRBV18 | CASSQPQGSGNQPQHF | TGTGCCAGCTCACAACCACAGGGGTCGGGCAATCAGCCCCAGCATTTT
TRBD1 | NA | TRBJ2-2 | 14 | TRBV15 | CATSRDQGAGELFF | TGTGCCACCAGCAGAGATCAGGGGGCCGGGGAGCTGTTTTTT
NA | NA | TRBJ2-5 | 14 | TRBV19 | CASSIGRMVETQYF | TGTGCCAGTAGTATAGGGCGGATGGTCGAGACCCAGTACTTC